Listed below are T cell receptor beta chains from one sample, sequenced in a study of blood T cell repertoires in COVID-19. Sequenced by immunoSEQ multiplex PCR; TCRdb stores in-frame clones only, minus some. The sample lists fewer than 400,000 clones; roughly 88% were seen once. Sequences were obtained from PBMCs or T cells enriched from blood (not recorded which). The receptors stem from a man under 40 who had recovered from COVID-19. CDR3s leave out the opening cysteine and the closing phenylalanine or tryptophan.

j_gene: TRBJ2-7
v_gene: TRBV7-2
CDR3aa: ASSLTSGGYEQY

j_gene: TRBJ2-7
v_gene: TRBV25-1
CDR3aa: ASSEYNAGPEQY

j_gene: TRBJ1-5
v_gene: TRBV27
CDR3aa: ASRPGTGPLYSNQPQH

j_gene: TRBJ2-3
v_gene: TRBV19
CDR3aa: ASSIEVAGTRTDTQY

j_gene: TRBJ1-1
v_gene: TRBV7-9
CDR3aa: ASSSSGTGNTEAF

j_gene: TRBJ1-2
v_gene: TRBV7-2
CDR3aa: ASSSRQGSNYGYT

j_gene: TRBJ2-5
v_gene: TRBV4-1
CDR3aa: ASSQGVAGASETQY

j_gene: TRBJ1-1
v_gene: TRBV21-1
CDR3aa: ASGPLENMNTEAF

j_gene: TRBJ1-6
v_gene: TRBV2
CDR3aa: ASSEALGVEGSPLH

j_gene: TRBJ1-5
v_gene: TRBV4-2
CDR3aa: ASSQVAGTGNQPQH

j_gene: TRBJ1-4
v_gene: TRBV5-1
CDR3aa: ASSPTGATNEKLF

j_gene: TRBJ2-3
v_gene: TRBV7-2
CDR3aa: ASSLLGIRGPDTQY

j_gene: TRBJ2-2
v_gene: TRBV4-2
CDR3aa: ASSHGTGELF

j_gene: TRBJ2-6
v_gene: TRBV5-1
CDR3aa: ASSFDATSGANVLT